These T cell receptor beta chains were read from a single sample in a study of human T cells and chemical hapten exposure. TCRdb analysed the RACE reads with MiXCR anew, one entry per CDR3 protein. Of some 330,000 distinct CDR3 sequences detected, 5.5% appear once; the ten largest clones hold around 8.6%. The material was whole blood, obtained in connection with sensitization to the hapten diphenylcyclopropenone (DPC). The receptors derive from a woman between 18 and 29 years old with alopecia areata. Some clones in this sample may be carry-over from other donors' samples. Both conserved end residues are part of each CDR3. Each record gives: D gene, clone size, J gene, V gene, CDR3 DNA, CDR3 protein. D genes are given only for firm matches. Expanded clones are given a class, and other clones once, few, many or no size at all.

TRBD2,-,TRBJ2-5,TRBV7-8,TGTGCCAGCAGCTTTGCGACTAGCGGGTACCAAGAGACCCAGTACTTC,CASSFATSGYQETQYF
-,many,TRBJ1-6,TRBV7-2,TGTGCCAGCAGCTCGCTTGGACAAGTTAATTCACCCCTCCACTTT,CASSSLGQVNSPLHF
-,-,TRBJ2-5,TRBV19,TGTGCCAGTAGTATAGATTTTACTCGTCGGACCCAGTACTTC,CASSIDFTRRTQYF
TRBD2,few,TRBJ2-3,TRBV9,TGTGCCAGCAGCCCCCAGCGGGGGAGGGCAGATACGCAGTATTTT,CASSPQRGRADTQYF
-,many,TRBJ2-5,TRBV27,TGTGCCAGCAGTGACCAAGAGACCCAGTACTTC,CASSDQETQYF
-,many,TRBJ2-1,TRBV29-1,TGCAGCGTGACAGCCTATGAGCAGTTCTTC,CSVTAYEQFF
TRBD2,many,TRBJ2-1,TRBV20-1,TGCAGTGCTAGCATGAGCGGGGGCGCCCGGGATGAGCAGTTCTTC,CSASMSGGARDEQFF
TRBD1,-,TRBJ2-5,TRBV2,TGTGCCAGCAGGAGGACAGGAATCGCCCAAGAGACCCAGTACTTC,CASRRTGIAQETQYF
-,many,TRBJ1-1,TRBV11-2,TGTGCCAGCAGCTTACATCGGGTAGCTGAAGCTTTCTTT,CASSLHRVAEAFF
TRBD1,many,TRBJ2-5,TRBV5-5,TGTGCCAGCAGCTTGATGGGACAGTACCCCCAAGAGACCCAGTACTTC,CASSLMGQYPQETQYF
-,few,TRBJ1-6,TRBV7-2,TGTGCCAGCAGCTTAAACTCCATACGATCACCCCTCCACTTT,CASSLNSIRSPLHF
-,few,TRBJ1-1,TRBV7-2,TGTGCCAGCAGTCTGGAGGGGGTAGGGTACACTGAAGCTTTCTTT,CASSLEGVGYTEAFF
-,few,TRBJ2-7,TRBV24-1,TGTGCCACCAGTGATTCGTGGGGGTACGAGCAGTACTTC,CATSDSWGYEQYF
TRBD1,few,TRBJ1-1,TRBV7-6,TGTGCCAGCAGCTTAGAGGCAGGGGGTGGCACTGAAGCTTTCTTT,CASSLEAGGGTEAFF
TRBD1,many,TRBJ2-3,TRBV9,TGTGCCAGCAGCTTACGGACAGGAAGCACAGATACGCAGTATTTT,CASSLRTGSTDTQYF
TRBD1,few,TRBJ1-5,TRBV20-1,TGCAGTGCTAGTATCAGGGGGGGTCAGCCCCAGCATTTT,CSASIRGGQPQHF
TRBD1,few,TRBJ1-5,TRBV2,TGTGCCAGCAGAGGGACAGCTAATCAGCCCCAGCATTTT,CASRGTANQPQHF